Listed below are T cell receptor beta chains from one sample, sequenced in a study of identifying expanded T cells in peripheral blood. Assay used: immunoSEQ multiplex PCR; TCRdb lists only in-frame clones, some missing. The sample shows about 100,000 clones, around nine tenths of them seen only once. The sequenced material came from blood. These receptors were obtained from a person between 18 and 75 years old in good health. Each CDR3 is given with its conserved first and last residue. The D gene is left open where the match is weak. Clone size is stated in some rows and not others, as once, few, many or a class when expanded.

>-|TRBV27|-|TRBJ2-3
CASSPTLTTDTQYF
TGTGCCAGCAGCCCCACACTGACGACAGATACGCAGTATTTT
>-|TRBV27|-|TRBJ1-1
CASIGKTEAFF
TGTGCCAGCATAGGGAAGACTGAAGCTTTCTTT
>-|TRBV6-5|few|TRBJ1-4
CASSYNPDLVLFF
TGTGCCAGCAGTTACAACCCCGACCTGGTACTGTTTTTT
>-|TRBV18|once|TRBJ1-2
CASSPGQGGYGYTF
TGTGCCAGCTCCCCCGGCCAGGGCGGCTATGGCTACACCTTC
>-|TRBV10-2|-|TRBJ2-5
CASSEIWGGVETQYF
TGCGCCAGCTCCGAGATCTGGGGCGGCGTGGAGACCCAGTACTTC
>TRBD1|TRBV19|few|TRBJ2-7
CASSLTPGQGNDEQYF
TGTGCCAGTAGTCTAACCCCGGGACAGGGGAACGACGAGCAGTACTTC
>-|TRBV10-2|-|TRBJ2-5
CASTLYLGGQETQYF
TGCGCCAGCACTTTATACCTTGGAGGTCAAGAGACCCAGTACTTC
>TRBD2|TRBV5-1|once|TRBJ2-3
CASSMAATSGGDTQYF
TGCGCCAGCAGCATGGCCGCGACTAGCGGGGGAGATACGCAGTATTTT
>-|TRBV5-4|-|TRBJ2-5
CASSLKQGRETQYF
TGTGCCAGCAGCTTGAAGCAGGGGCGGGAGACCCAGTACTTC
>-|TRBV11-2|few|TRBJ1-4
CASSLDRGGTNEKLFF
TGTGCCAGCAGCTTAGACAGGGGTGGAACTAATGAAAAACTGTTTTTT
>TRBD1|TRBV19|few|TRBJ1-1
CASRSFGQGANTEAFF
TGTGCCAGTAGATCCTTTGGGCAGGGGGCCAACACTGAAGCTTTCTTT
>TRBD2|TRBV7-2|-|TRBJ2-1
CASSLGSGGAYNEQFF
TGTGCCAGCAGCTTAGGTAGCGGGGGGGCTTACAATGAGCAGTTCTTC
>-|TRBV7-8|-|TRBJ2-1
CASSSFFNEQFF
TGTGCCAGCAGCTCCTTTTTCAATGAGCAGTTCTTC
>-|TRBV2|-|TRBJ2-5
CASRPKETQYF
TGTGCCAGCAGACCAAAGGAGACCCAGTACTTC
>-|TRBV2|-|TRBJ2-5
CASRRESGASETQYF
TGTGCCAGCAGGAGGGAATCCGGGGCGTCAGAGACCCAGTACTTC
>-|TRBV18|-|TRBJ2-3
CASSPVGGGTDTQYF
TGTGCCAGCTCACCGGTAGGGGGAGGAACAGATACGCAGTATTTT
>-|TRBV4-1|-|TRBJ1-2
CASSQDRGAGGYTF
TGCGCCAGCAGCCAAGATCGGGGGGCTGGGGGCTACACCTTC
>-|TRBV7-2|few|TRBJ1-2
CASSFTPGPRGSGYTF
TGTGCCAGCAGCTTTACCCCGGGACCCAGGGGAAGTGGCTACACCTTC
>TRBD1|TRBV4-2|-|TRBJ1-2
CASSHPGQGEKGYGYTF
TGTGCCAGCAGCCATCCCGGACAGGGAGAAAAGGGCTATGGCTACACCTTC
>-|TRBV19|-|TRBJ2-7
CASSSPWGNTVEQYF
TGTGCCAGTAGTTCCCCGTGGGGGAACACAGTCGAGCAGTACTTC
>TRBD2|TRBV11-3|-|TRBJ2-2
CASSFSGTRNTGELFF
TGTGCCAGCAGCTTCTCCGGGACTAGGAACACCGGGGAGCTGTTTTTT
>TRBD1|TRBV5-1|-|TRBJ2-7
CASSVDRGNDEQYF
TGCGCCAGCAGCGTAGACAGGGGGAACGACGAGCAGTACTTC
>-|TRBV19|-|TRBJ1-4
CASTNQRGGTGEKLFF
TGTGCCAGTACCAACCAACGAGGGGGGACCGGAGAAAAACTGTTTTTT
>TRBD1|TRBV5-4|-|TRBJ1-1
CASSHPRQGNTEAFF
TGTGCCAGCAGTCACCCGAGACAGGGGAACACTGAAGCTTTCTTT
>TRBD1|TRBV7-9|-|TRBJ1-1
CASNPGQGPYDTEAFF
TGTGCCAGCAACCCGGGACAGGGGCCCTACGACACTGAAGCTTTCTTT
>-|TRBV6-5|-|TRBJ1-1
CASSYRYNRRNTEAFF
TGTGCCAGCAGTTACCGGTACAATCGGAGGAACACTGAAGCTTTCTTT
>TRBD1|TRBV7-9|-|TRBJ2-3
CATDPQGWFSSTDTQYF
TGTGCCACCGATCCACAGGGGTGGTTTTCGAGCACAGATACGCAGTATTTT
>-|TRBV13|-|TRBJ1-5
CASSRGGQPQHF
TGTGCCAGCAGCCGGGGGGGTCAGCCCCAGCATTTT
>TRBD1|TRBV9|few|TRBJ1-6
CASSVGSGDSSMPLHF
TGTGCCAGCAGCGTGGGGTCAGGGGACAGCTCCATGCCCCTCCACTTT
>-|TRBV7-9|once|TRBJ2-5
CASSLGWETQYF
TGTGCCAGCAGCTTAGGCTGGGAGACCCAGTACTTC
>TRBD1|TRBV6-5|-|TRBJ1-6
CASSYSTRGNSPLHF
TGTGCCAGCAGTTACTCGACCAGGGGGAATTCACCCCTCCACTTT
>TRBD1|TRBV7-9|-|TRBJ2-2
CASNRGADTGELFF
TGTGCCAGCAACAGGGGGGCGGACACCGGGGAGCTGTTTTTT
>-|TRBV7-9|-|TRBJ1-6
CASSLAIGTSAPLHF
TGTGCCAGCAGCTTAGCGATCGGGACCTCAGCACCCCTCCACTTT
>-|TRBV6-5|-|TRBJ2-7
CASRQGPWVYEQYF
TGTGCCAGCAGACAGGGCCCTTGGGTCTACGAGCAGTACTTC
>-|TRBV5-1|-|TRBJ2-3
CASSREHYSTDTQYF
TGCGCCAGCAGCAGAGAGCACTATAGCACAGATACGCAGTATTTT
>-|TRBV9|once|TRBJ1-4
CASSLAPTNEKLFF
TGTGCCAGCAGCCTCGCTCCAACTAATGAAAAACTGTTTTTT
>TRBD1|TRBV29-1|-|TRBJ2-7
CSVLQGASYEQYF
TGCAGCGTCTTACAGGGGGCTTCCTACGAGCAGTACTTC
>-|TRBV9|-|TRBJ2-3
CASSVRSTGTDTQYF
TGTGCCAGCAGCGTGAGGAGCACGGGCACAGATACGCAGTATTTT
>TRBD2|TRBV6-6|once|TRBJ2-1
CASTQLAGGGGEQFF
TGTGCCAGCACCCAACTAGCGGGGGGGGGTGGTGAGCAGTTCTTC
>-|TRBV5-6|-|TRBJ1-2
CASSLVSSPFGYTF
TGTGCCAGCAGCTTGGTCAGTTCCCCCTTCGGCTACACCTTC
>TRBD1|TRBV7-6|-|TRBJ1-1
CASSLGHRGFTEAFF
TGTGCCAGCAGCTTAGGCCACAGGGGCTTTACTGAAGCTTTCTTT
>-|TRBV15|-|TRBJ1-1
CATSRDFGIIHTEAFF
TGTGCCACCAGCAGAGATTTTGGCATTATCCACACTGAAGCTTTCTTT
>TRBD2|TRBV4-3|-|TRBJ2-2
CASAPAESSGGGGTGELFF
TGCGCCAGCGCACCCGCGGAGTCTAGCGGGGGGGGTGGAACCGGGGAGCTGTTTTTT
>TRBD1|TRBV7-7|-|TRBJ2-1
CASSLRDSFNEQFF
TGTGCCAGCAGCTTACGGGACAGCTTCAATGAGCAGTTCTTC
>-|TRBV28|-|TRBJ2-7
CASSLFPQGSYEQYF
TGTGCCAGCAGTTTATTTCCCCAAGGGTCCTACGAGCAGTACTTC
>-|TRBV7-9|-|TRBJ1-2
CASSFGGGSYGYTF
TGTGCCAGCAGCTTTGGGGGTGGGAGCTATGGCTACACCTTC
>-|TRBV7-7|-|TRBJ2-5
CASSSSGTRETQYF
TGTGCCAGCAGCTCCTCCGGGACACGGGAGACCCAGTACTTC
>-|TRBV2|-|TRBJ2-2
CACSTGELFF
TGTGCCTGCTCCACCGGGGAGCTGTTTTTT
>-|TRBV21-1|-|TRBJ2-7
CASKYSFYEQYF
TGTGCCAGCAAGTACAGCTTCTACGAGCAGTACTTC
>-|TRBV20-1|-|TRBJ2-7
CSASLRGGQYF
TGCAGTGCTAGTCTCAGGGGAGGGCAGTACTTC
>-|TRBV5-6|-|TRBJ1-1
CASSLGAIGTEAFF
TGTGCCAGCAGCTTGGGTGCAATTGGGACTGAAGCTTTCTTT
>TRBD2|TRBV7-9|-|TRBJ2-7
CASSLSASGGASSYEQYF
TGTGCCAGCAGCCTATCGGCTAGCGGGGGGGCCTCGTCCTACGAGCAGTACTTC
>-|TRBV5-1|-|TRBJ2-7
CASSLGGNSYEQYF
TGCGCCAGCAGCTTGGGTGGCAACTCCTACGAGCAGTACTTC